This note documents a single T cell receptor beta chain sequence. The antigen is not known. Amplification used 60 Vbeta primers and 13 Jbeta primers. The repertoire was sequenced with immunoSEQ multiplex PCR; TCRdb's copy has only in-frame clones and lacks some. This repertoire includes 110,000 to 150,000 clones. This sample stems from a study of cytomegalovirus exposure and HLA in healthy donors. Points from the study as a whole: What a later analysis showed was that several of the most significant clusters appeared linked to common viral pathogens.

CDR1 is SGHNT and CDR2 is YYREEE in the germline V gene (reference sequence). This CDR3 contains 16 residues. Trimming removed 6 bases from V and 7 bases from J; junction bases left unmatched: 12. The sequence came from a male donor in good health and CMV-seronegative. The chain employs TRBV5-4 and TRBJ1-6; 8 bases are a match to TRBD1. The sequenced sample consisted of PBMCs. The CDR3 nucleotides are TGTGCCAGCACCAAAAAGTCGCGGGACAGGAATTCACCCCTCCACTTT. As protein: CASTKKSRDRNSPLHF.